This T cell receptor beta chain was sequenced during a study of breast tumors, draining lymph nodes, adjacent tissues. Ten or more counts support this clonotype. The lymph nodes were axillary draining lymph nodes from breast cancer patients. TCRdb used MiXCR to reprocess the multiplex PCR reads, holding one entry per CDR3 protein. The sample lists 160,000 or so distinct CDR3 sequences, roughly a third occurring once. V was clipped by 0 bases and J by 6 bases, with 12 bases between them. The germline gives CDR1 SGHTS, CDR2 YDEGEE. The CDR3 runs 14 residues. Sequenced material: axillary lymph node tissue. This chain joins TRBV5-8 and TRBJ1-2; maybe TRBD1 (5 bases). The clonotype was recovered from a female donor with breast cancer. Some clones in this sample may be carry-over from other donors' samples. The CDR3 DNA reads TGTGCCAGCAGCTTGGGGGGACGTACCAATGGCTACACCTTC. This encodes CASSLGGRTNGYTF. The entire variable domain, with the rest obtained from reference TRBV5-8 and TRBJ1-2, is as follows: EAGVTQSPTHLIKTRGQQATLRCSPISGHTSVYWYQQALGLGLQFLLWYDEGEERNRGNFPPRFSGRQFPNYSSELNVNALELEDSALYLCASSLGGRTNGYTFGSGTRLTVV.